This TCR beta chain came from a study of monozygotic twins with inflammatory bowel disease. Whole-study findings and limits: Researchers reported no repertoire similarity difference between concordant and discordant twins, possibly from limited power. Distinct T cell subtypes could not be told apart.

The CDR3 runs to 13 residues. With regard to this clonotype: Its antigen is currently unknown.

Total RNA from whole blood was isolated with no T cell sorting. Total RNA amounting to about 3,700 ng went into each TCR library. With the 5' RACE reads reprocessed, TCRdb shows one record per CDR3 protein and no DNA. The listing contains more than 75,000 distinct CDR3 sequences. The sequenced sample was blood. This clonotype was sampled from a human donor with ulcerative colitis or Crohn's disease, or a healthy co-twin of an affected twin (not recorded which). J is TRBJ1-1 and V is TRBV12-1. TRBV12-1 is shown as a pseudogene. This chain's CDR3 is CASSFGVATEAFF.